What follows are 28 T cell receptor beta chains derived from one specimen sequenced in a study of blood T cell repertoires in COVID-19. This table comes from immunoSEQ multiplex PCR, and its TCRdb copy is limited to in-frame clones, with some not included. There are about 170,000 clones in the sample; about 80% occur only once, and less than 15% lies in the top ten. The specimen sequenced was PBMCs or T cells enriched from blood (not recorded which). Receptor source: a man in his fifties who had recovered from COVID-19.

In nucleotides, the CDR3 is TGCGCCAGCAGCCCTGGAGTCACCGGGGAGCTGTTTTTT. Protein sequence: CASSPGVTGELFF. The J gene is TRBJ2-2, the V gene TRBV5-1; no clear D gene. This CDR3 is 13 amino acids long. The germline V and J ends were trimmed by 4 bases and 4 bases, with 8 bases remaining between them. Germline CDR1 SGHRS, CDR2 YFSETQ. The entire variable domain, with the rest obtained from reference TRBV5-1 and TRBJ2-2, is as follows: KAGVTQTPRYLIKTRGQQVTLSCSPISGHRSVSWYQQTPGQGLQFLFEYFSETQRNKGNFPGRFSGRQFSNSRSEMNVSTLELGDSALYLCASSPGVTGELFFGEGSRLTVL.

This chain uses TRBV6-5 with TRBJ1-3, with D possibly matching TRBD1 (6 bases). The germline CDR1 and CDR2 sequences are MNHEY and SVGAGI. The CDR3 consists of 13 residues. V was pared by 10 bases and J by 0 bases, with 10 bases between. DNA for the CDR3: TGTGCCACACCGACAGGCTCTGGAAACACCATATATTTT. The encoded protein is CATPTGSGNTIYF.

This clone was counted between two and nine times. The V and J genes are TRBV5-1 and TRBJ2-7, with 8 positions matching TRBD1. The CDR3 consists of 16 residues. The germline gives CDR1 SGHRS, CDR2 YFSETQ. The trim removed 4 bases at V and 3 bases at J, leaving 12 bases unmatched. CDR3 region: CASSPVGQGAFYEQYF. The CDR3 DNA sequence: TGCGCCAGCAGCCCGGTAGGGCAGGGGGCTTTCTACGAGCAGTACTTC.

V gene TRBV10-1 combines with J gene TRBJ1-5; the D is unclear. Trimming shortened V by 3 bases and J by 11 bases, and 23 bases separated the two germline ends. CDR1 is WNHNN, CDR2 SYGVQD, per germline (reference sequence). There are 16 residues in the CDR3. CDR3 bases: TGCGCCAGCAGTGAACGAACTCTTTGTCGTGGAGGGTCCCAGCATTTT. It translates to CASSERTLCRGGSQHF.

V is TRBV3-1 (or the pseudogene TRBV3-2) and J is TRBJ2-7; 9 bases line up with TRBD1. The germline CDR1 and CDR2 sequences are LGHDT and YNNKEL (reference sequence). Trimming cost V 0 bases and J 5 bases; bases outside gene matches: 8. CDR3 length: 16 residues. The CDR3 loop reads CASSQDQRTGADEQYF. The CDR3 DNA sequence: TGTGCCAGCAGCCAAGATCAACGGACAGGGGCCGACGAGCAGTACTTC.

The DNA of the CDR3 is TGTGCCAGTAGTATGGTGGCCTTACGCAGGGGAAGCTATGGCTACACCTTC. Its protein product is CASSMVALRRGSYGYTF. The rearrangement uses TRBV19 and TRBJ1-2; the D gene is possibly TRBD1 (6 bases). This CDR3 is 17 amino acids long. Germline loops: CDR1 LNHDA, CDR2 SQIVND (reference sequence). Trimming took 3 bases from V and 4 from J, leaving 21 bases between them.

This clone has a single count. The V and J genes are TRBV27 and TRBJ2-3, with 10 bases identical to TRBD1. The CDR3 has 15 amino acids. Germline V gene data show CDR1 as MNHEY and CDR2 as SMNVEV (reference sequence). V trimming: 10 bases; J trimming: 4 bases; junction bases outside the gene matches: 11. This CDR3 reads CANAGWTGGSDTQYF. CDR3 in DNA: TGTGCCAACGCAGGGTGGACAGGGGGGTCAGATACGCAGTATTTT.

This chain connects TRBV3-1 (or the pseudogene TRBV3-2) to TRBJ1-2; D gene unclear. Trimming shortened V by 1 base and J by 4 bases, and 13 bases separated the two germline ends. The CDR3 has 15 residues. Germline V gene lookup returns CDR1 LGHDT and CDR2 YNNKEL (reference sequence). This CDR3 is CASSQAETGSYGYTF. The CDR3 DNA sequence: TGTGCCAGCAGCCAAGCTGAAACGGGTTCCTATGGCTACACCTTC.

This chain connects TRBV13 to TRBJ2-7; the D gene is possibly TRBD1 (5 bases). This CDR3 is 12 amino acids long. Germline lookup yields CDR1 PRHDT and CDR2 FYEKMQ (reference sequence). Trimming removed 4 bases at V and 5 bases at J, with 9 bases between. The CDR3 is CASSWTSNEQYF. CDR3 DNA: TGTGCCAGCAGCTGGACATCGAACGAGCAGTACTTC.

The chain recombines TRBV4-1 with TRBJ2-4; 8 bases align to TRBD2. This CDR3 has 16 amino acids. Germline V gives CDR1 MGHRA, CDR2 YSYEKL. Germline trimming cut 1 base from V and 7 bases from J; bases unmatched to any gene: 9. The DNA for the CDR3 is TGCGCCAGCAGCCAAGCAAGGATAACGGGGGGGAACATTCAGTACTTC. Translated, it gives CASSQARITGGNIQYF.

The sample holds a few counts of this clone. The V gene is TRBV4-2, the J gene TRBJ1-2; 8 bases are shared with TRBD1. Germline values: CDR1 LGHNA, CDR2 YNFKEQ. The V gene end was trimmed by 0 bases and the J gene end by 1 base; junction bases not matched to a gene: 1. This CDR3 spans 15 amino acids. The CDR3 spells CASSQETGVNYGYTF. The DNA of the CDR3 is TGTGCCAGCAGCCAAGAGACAGGGGTTAACTATGGCTACACCTTC.

The chain is built from TRBV9 and TRBJ1-1, with D possibly matching TRBD1 (6 bases). There are 15 residues in the CDR3. Trimming left V 0 bases short and J 0 bases short, with 9 bases between. Germline V gene sequence: CDR1 SGDLS, CDR2 YYNGEE. CDR3: CASSVGGGMNTEAFF. The CDR3 nucleotides are TGTGCCAGCAGCGTAGGTGGGGGCATGAACACTGAAGCTTTCTTT.

The chain recombines TRBV5-1 with TRBJ2-7; TRBD1 aligns across 11 bases. Germline V gene data show CDR1 as SGHRS and CDR2 as YFSETQ. CDR3 size: 17 residues. The V gene end was trimmed by 7 bases and the J gene end by 3 bases; junction bases not matched to a gene: 15. The CDR3 reads CASRTGTGGPLVYEQYF. The CDR3 coding sequence is TGCGCCAGCCGAACCGGGACAGGGGGACCACTGGTCTACGAGCAGTACTTC.

About this clone itself: Distinct nucleotide sequences in the sample also encode this CDR3. The rearrangement uses TRBV24-1 and TRBJ2-7, with D tentatively TRBD1 or TRBD2 (11 bases each). Trimming removed 0 bases from V and 0 bases from J, with 32 bases in between. The germline CDR1 and CDR2 sequences are KGHDR and SFDVKD. This CDR3 is built from 23 residues. The CDR3 loop is CATSDLPDRGLAGGILSSYEQYF. CDR3 in DNA: TGTGCCACCAGTGATTTGCCGGACAGGGGGCTAGCGGGGGGAATTTTGAGCTCCTACGAGCAGTACTTC.

J is TRBJ1-2 and V is TRBV9; 7 bases are a match to TRBD1. J lost 4 bases, V lost 3 bases, and 9 bases had no gene match. This CDR3 spans 15 amino acids. In germline, CDR1 is SGDLS, CDR2 YYNGEE. CDR3 DNA sequence: TGTGCCAGCAGCGCCCAGACAGGGCTTCTCTATGGCTACACCTTC. It is translated as CASSAQTGLLYGYTF.

The chain has TRBV27 and TRBJ2-2; no definite D call. In germline, CDR1 is MNHEY, CDR2 SMNVEV (reference sequence). V lost 5 bases to trimming and J lost 0 bases, with 13 bases between them. The CDR3 is 16 residues long. The CDR3 sequence is CASSPPSLANTGELFF. CDR3 DNA: TGTGCCAGCAGTCCCCCCTCCCTCGCGAACACCGGGGAGCTGTTTTTT.

The rearrangement joins TRBV29-1 to TRBJ2-7; a weak D match, TRBD2 (7 bases). Germline V gene lookup returns CDR1 SQVTM and CDR2 ANQGSEA. This CDR3 spans 13 amino acids. Trimming removed 5 bases from V and 6 bases from J, with 17 bases in between. The CDR3, as DNA: TGCAGCGTTACGGGCCGGGGGGCACGCGAGCAGTACTTC. This codes for CSVTGRGAREQYF.

This chain connects TRBV5-4 to TRBJ1-4; no reliable D call. Germline V CDR1 and CDR2: SGHNT, YYREEE (reference sequence). CDR3 length: 15 amino acids. Trimming left V 0 bases short and J 8 bases short, with 14 bases between. CDR3 in amino acids: CASSLGPQPEEKLFF. CDR3 nucleotides: TGTGCCAGCAGCTTGGGGCCACAGCCGGAAGAAAAACTGTTTTTT.

V usage is TRBV23-1 and J usage is TRBJ2-2, with 8 positions matching TRBD1. TRBV23-1 falls under the ORF class, with uncertain function. This CDR3 region has 18 residues. With V trimmed by 0 bases and J by 7 bases, 13 bases remained unmatched. The CDR3 DNA reads TGCGCCAGCAGTCAATCGCAGGGGGCCTCGACATGCGGCGGGGAGCTGTTTTTT. It yields the protein CASSQSQGASTCGGELFF.

This rearrangement joins TRBV29-1 to TRBJ1-2; D is possibly TRBD1 (6 bases). Germline CDR1 reads SQVTM; CDR2 reads ANQGSEA. V lost 3 bases and J lost 5, with 16 bases in between. This CDR3 is 14 amino acids long. The chain's CDR3 is CSVDLWTDGYGYTF. CDR3 bases: TGCAGCGTTGACTTATGGACAGACGGTTATGGCTACACCTTC. The full variable domain, in which reference TRBV29-1 and TRBJ1-2 provide the parts outside the CDR3, is SAVISQKPSRDICQRGTSLTIQCQVDSQVTMMFWYRQQPGQSLTLIATANQGSEATYESGFVIDKFPISRPNLTFSTLTVSNMSPEDSSIYLCSVDLWTDGYGYTFGSGTRLTVV.

The V call is TRBV4-3, the J call TRBJ1-2; 9 bases map to TRBD1. V gave up 0 bases and J gave up 3 bases; unmatched junction bases: 14. Germline V gene lookup returns CDR1 LGHNA and CDR2 YSLEER. This CDR3 region has 19 residues. The CDR3 nucleotides are TGCGCCAGCAGCCAAGAGGCCGGGACAGGGCAACGACGGGACTATGGCTACACCTTC. Amino acids: CASSQEAGTGQRRDYGYTF.

The V gene is TRBV18, the J gene TRBJ1-4, with TRBD1 identical over 8 bases. CDR3 length: 15 amino acids. V was pared by 3 bases and J by 8 bases, with 8 bases of the junction left unmatched. The germline V gene has CDR1 KGHSH and CDR2 LQKENI. The CDR3 reads CASSPSGGLGEKLFF. The CDR3, as DNA: TGTGCCAGCTCACCCTCAGGGGGCTTAGGAGAAAAACTGTTTTTT.

The chain recombines TRBV5-1 with TRBJ1-2; 7 bases are a match to TRBD1. Germline CDR1 and CDR2: SGHRS and YFSETQ. The V gene end was trimmed by 4 bases and the J gene end by 6 bases; junction bases not matched to a gene: 6. This CDR3 comprises 13 residues. The CDR3 nucleotides are TGCGCCAGCAGCAAAGACAGGGAAAATGGCTACACCTTC. Translation gives CASSKDRENGYTF.

The chain has TRBV6-4 and TRBJ1-6; tentative D call: TRBD1 (5 bases). Germline V CDR1 and CDR2: MRHNA, SNTAGT. V shed 4 bases and J shed 11 bases, with 18 bases lying between them. This CDR3 spans 15 amino acids. CDR3 protein: CASSAQGATGAPLHF. CDR3 DNA sequence: TGTGCCAGCAGTGCGCAGGGCGCGACGGGTGCACCCCTCCACTTT.

The chain combines TRBV14 with TRBJ1-2; 10 bases are shared with TRBD1. Looked up from germline, CDR1 is SGHDN and CDR2 is FVKESK. V dropped 3 bases and J dropped 7; count of bases not matched to a gene: 5. The CDR3 has 14 amino acids. The CDR3 spells CASSQTTGGSGYTF. The CDR3 DNA is TGTGCCAGCAGCCAGACGACAGGGGGCTCTGGCTACACCTTC.

Here the CDR3 DNA reads TGTGCCAGCAGCGTAGGATCACTAGCCCACGAGACCCAGTACTTC. Translating it yields CASSVGSLAHETQYF. J is TRBJ2-5 and V is TRBV9; TRBD2 might be the D (6 bases). Trimming stripped 0 bases from V and 5 bases from J, with 14 bases between. Germline V gene sequence: CDR1 SGDLS, CDR2 YYNGEE. The CDR3 is 15 residues long.

The V call is TRBV4-2, the J call TRBJ2-1; 9 positions match TRBD2. Germline V CDR1 and CDR2: LGHNA, YNFKEQ. The junction had 6 bases not matched to a gene; V was cut back by 4 bases and J by 5 bases. The CDR3 spans 15 residues. The CDR3 nucleotides are TGTGCCAGCAGCCCCCTAGCGGGGTCCCACAATGAGCAGTTCTTC. Translation: CASSPLAGSHNEQFF.

The V call is TRBV4-1, the J call TRBJ2-1; D gene unclear. In germline, CDR1 is MGHRA, CDR2 YSYEKL. The CDR3 sequence is 16 residues long. Trimming cost V 7 bases and J 0 bases, with 16 bases left between them. CDR3 in DNA: TGCGCCAGCACCCCAGAGGCAGCTAGCTCCTACAATGAGCAGTTCTTC. Its protein product is CASTPEAASSYNEQFF.